Reported below is one T cell receptor (beta chain). This record comes from a study of technical replicates of blood from several donors. The CDR3 extends over 16 amino acids. Germline V gene lookup returns CDR1 SGHAT and CDR2 FQNNGV. The V end was cut by 3 bases, the J end by 0 bases, with 14 bases between. TCRdb keeps only in-frame clones here, not all; method: immunoSEQ multiplex PCR. The sample lists over 65,000 clones; roughly 98% were seen once. This receptor was obtained from a human donor in good health. The sequencing input was T cells isolated from PBMCs. The chain links TRBV11-2 to TRBJ1-1; D is undetermined. The CDR3 protein is CASSFVLGQVNTEAFF. For the CDR3, the DNA is TGTGCCAGCAGCTTTGTCTTAGGTCAGGTGAACACTGAAGCTTTCTTT.